The 4 T cell receptor beta chains given below trace back to one sample, sequenced in a study of blood T cells in healthy people across ages. A J-beta primer mix and a sample-barcoded 5' primer were used in a second PCR of roughly 7 to 12 cycles. TCRdb redid the calling of the 5' RACE reads with MiXCR, one entry per CDR3 protein. The table includes about 1.8 million distinct CDR3 sequences, less than 50% detected once. The sequenced material came from blood. The origin of the receptors is a woman aged 40 to 50 in good health.

The chain combines TRBV11-3 with TRBJ2-1; TRBD2 matches at 13 bases. The CDR3 contains 19 residues. CDR1 SGHNT and CDR2 YENEEA come from the germline V gene. The V gene end was trimmed by 5 bases and the J gene end by 2 bases; junction bases not matched to a gene: 12. The CDR3 DNA is TGTGCCAGCAGCCCCACTAGCGGGGGGGCCGTGACCCCCTACAATGAGCAGTTCTTC. Its protein is CASSPTSGGAVTPYNEQFF.

This clonotype was detected a few times. The chain employs TRBV6-5 and TRBJ1-2; possible D gene TRBD1, 6 bases. Germline CDR1 is MNHEY and CDR2 is SVGAGI. Trimming removed 4 bases from V and 4 bases from J, with 19 bases in between. CDR3 length equals 16 residues. As DNA, the CDR3 is TGTGCCAGCAGTTCGGGTCAAACAGGGCGCGCCTATGGCTACACCTTC. Amino acids: CASSSGQTGRAYGYTF.

V is TRBV5-1 and J is TRBJ2-7; 10 positions agree with TRBD2. From germline, CDR1 is SGHRS and CDR2 YFSETQ. Trimming removed 3 bases from V and 2 bases from J; junction bases left unmatched: 11. CDR3 length equals 17 residues. This CDR3 reads CASSSLAGGPGAYEQYF. The CDR3 nucleotides are TGCGCCAGCAGCTCCTTAGCGGGGGGCCCCGGGGCCTACGAGCAGTACTTC.

This clonotype appeared a few times. The V gene is TRBV7-2, the J gene TRBJ2-7, with D perhaps being TRBD1 or TRBD2 (6 bases each). Germline loops: CDR1 SGHTA, CDR2 FQGNSA. V was shortened by 5 bases and J by 4 bases, with 27 bases between the two germline ends. This CDR3 region has 18 residues. CDR3 DNA sequence: TGTGCCAGCAGCCCCATCGTCGGGGGCAGTAATTCGGGGTACGAGCAGTACTTC. Encoded protein: CASSPIVGGSNSGYEQYF.